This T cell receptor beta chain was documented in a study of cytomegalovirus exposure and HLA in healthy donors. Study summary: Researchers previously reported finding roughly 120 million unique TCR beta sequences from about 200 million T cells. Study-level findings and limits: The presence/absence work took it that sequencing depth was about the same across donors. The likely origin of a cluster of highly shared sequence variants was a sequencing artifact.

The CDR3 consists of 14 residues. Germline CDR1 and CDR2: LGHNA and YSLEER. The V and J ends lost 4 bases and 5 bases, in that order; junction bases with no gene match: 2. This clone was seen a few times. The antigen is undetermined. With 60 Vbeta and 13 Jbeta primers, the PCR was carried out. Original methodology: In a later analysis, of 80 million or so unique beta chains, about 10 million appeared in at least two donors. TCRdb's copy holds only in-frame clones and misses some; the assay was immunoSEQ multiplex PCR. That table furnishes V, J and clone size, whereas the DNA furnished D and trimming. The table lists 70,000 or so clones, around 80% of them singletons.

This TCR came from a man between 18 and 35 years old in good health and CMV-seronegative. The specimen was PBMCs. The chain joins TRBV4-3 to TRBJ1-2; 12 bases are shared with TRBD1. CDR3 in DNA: TGCGCCAGCAGCCCGGGACAGGGGGCTTATGGCTACACCTTC. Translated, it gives CASSPGQGAYGYTF.